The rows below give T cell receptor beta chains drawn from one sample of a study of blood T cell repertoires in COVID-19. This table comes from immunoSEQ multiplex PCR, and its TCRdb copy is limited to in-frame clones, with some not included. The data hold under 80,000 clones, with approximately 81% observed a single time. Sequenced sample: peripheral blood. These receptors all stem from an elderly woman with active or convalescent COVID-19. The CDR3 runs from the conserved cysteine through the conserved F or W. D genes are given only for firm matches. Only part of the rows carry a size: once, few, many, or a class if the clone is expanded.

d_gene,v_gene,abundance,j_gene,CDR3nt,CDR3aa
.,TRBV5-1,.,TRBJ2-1,TGCGCCAGCAGCTTACAGGGTAATGAGCAGTTCTTC,CASSLQGNEQFF
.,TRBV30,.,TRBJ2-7,TGTGCCTGGAGTCGGGGCTACGAGCAGTACTTC,CAWSRGYEQYF
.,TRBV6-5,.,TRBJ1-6,TGTGCCAGCAGTCTAAAACAGAATTCACCCCTCCACTTT,CASSLKQNSPLHF
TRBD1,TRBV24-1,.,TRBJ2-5,TGTGCCACCAGTGGACAGGGGGAAGAGACCCAGTACTTC,CATSGQGEETQYF
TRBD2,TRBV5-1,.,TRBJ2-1,TGCGCCAGCACCCGCTCTAGCGGCTACTACAATGAGCAGTTCTTC,CASTRSSGYYNEQFF
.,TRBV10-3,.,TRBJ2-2,TGTGCCATCAGTGATATCTTCGCGGAAATAAACACCGGGGAGCTGTTTTTT,CAISDIFAEINTGELFF
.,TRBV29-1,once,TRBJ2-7,TGCAGCGCATCCGGAGGGGCAGGGTACTACGAGCAGTACTTC,CSASGGAGYYEQYF
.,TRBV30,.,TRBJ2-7,TGTGCCTGGAGCGGGGACTTCTCCTACGAGCAGTACTTC,CAWSGDFSYEQYF
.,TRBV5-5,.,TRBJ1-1,TGTGCCAGCAGCGCCCTAACAGGGAGTAGGAACGCTGAAGCTTTCTTT,CASSALTGSRNAEAFF
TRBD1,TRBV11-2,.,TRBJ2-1,TGTGCCAGCAGCTTAGCCCCATTGACAGGGGGGCATGAGCAGTTCTTC,CASSLAPLTGGHEQFF
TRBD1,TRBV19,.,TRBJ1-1,TGTGCCAGTAGTATTCTGGACAGGGGCTCTGAAGCTTTCTTT,CASSILDRGSEAFF
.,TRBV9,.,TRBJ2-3,TGTGCCAGCAGCGTAGGCGACACCCTCACAGATACGCAGTATTTT,CASSVGDTLTDTQYF
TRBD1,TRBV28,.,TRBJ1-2,TGTGCCAGCAGTATAGGACAGGGGGTGTTCGGTGGCTACACCTTC,CASSIGQGVFGGYTF
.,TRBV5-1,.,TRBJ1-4,TGCGCCAGCAGCTTGGGGTTAATGGGAGGAAATAATGAAAAACTGTTTTTT,CASSLGLMGGNNEKLFF
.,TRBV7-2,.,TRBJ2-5,TGTGCCAGCAGCTTAGCGGGGGGGCTGGAGACCCAGTACTTC,CASSLAGGLETQYF